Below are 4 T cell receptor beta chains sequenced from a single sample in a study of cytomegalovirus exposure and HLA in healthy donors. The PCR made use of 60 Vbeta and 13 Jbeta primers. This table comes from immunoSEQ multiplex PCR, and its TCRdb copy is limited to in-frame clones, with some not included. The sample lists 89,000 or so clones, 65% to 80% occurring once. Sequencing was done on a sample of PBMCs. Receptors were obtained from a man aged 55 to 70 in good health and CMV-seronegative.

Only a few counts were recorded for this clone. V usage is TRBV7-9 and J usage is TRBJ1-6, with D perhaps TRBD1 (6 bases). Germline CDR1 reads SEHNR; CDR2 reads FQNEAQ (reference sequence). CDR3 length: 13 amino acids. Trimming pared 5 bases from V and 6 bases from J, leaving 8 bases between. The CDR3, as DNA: TGTGCCAGCAGCGGACAGTTTAATTCACCCCTCCACTTT. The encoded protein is CASSGQFNSPLHF. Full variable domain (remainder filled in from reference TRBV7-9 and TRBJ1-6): DTGVSQNPRHKITKRGQNVTFRCDPISEHNRLYWYRQTLGQGPEFLTYFQNEAQLEKSRLLSDRFSAERPKGSFSTLEIQRTEQGDSAMYLCASSGQFNSPLHFGNGTRLTVT.

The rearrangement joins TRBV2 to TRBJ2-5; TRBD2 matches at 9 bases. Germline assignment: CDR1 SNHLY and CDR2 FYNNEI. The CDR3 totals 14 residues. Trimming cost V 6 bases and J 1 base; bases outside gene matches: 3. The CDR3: CASRELAGQETQYF. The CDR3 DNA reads TGTGCCAGCAGAGAACTAGCGGGCCAAGAGACCCAGTACTTC. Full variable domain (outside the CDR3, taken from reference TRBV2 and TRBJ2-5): EPEVTQTPSHQVTQMGQEVILRCVPISNHLYFYWYRQILGQKVEFLVSFYNNEISEKSEIFDDQFSVERPDGSNFTLKIRSTKLEDSAMYFCASRELAGQETQYFGPGTRLLVL.

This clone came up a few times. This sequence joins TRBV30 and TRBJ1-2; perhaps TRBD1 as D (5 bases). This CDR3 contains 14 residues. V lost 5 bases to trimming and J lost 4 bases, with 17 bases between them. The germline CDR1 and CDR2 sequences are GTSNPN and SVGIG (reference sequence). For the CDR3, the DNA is TGTGCCTGGGTGACCGTCCTGGGGGGCTATGGCTACACCTTC. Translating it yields CAWVTVLGGYGYTF.

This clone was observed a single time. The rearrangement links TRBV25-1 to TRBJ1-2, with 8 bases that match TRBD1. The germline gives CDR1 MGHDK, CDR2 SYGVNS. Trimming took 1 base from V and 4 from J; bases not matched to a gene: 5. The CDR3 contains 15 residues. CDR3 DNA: TGTGCCAGCAGTGAATTGGGACAGGCGCTCTATGGCTACACCTTC. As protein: CASSELGQALYGYTF.